This T cell receptor beta chain was recorded in a study of blood T cell repertoires in COVID-19. All enrollees were about 18 to 89 years old and from roughly 22 US areas. Participants' own reports of clinical history determined their cohort assignment. Donors in Cohort 3 counted as recovered after two negative PCRs, clearance, or symptom resolution. The J segment lost 8 bases and the V segment lost 5 bases, leaving 9 bases of the junction unmatched. The germline gives CDR1 MNHEY, CDR2 SVGAGI. This CDR3 has 14 amino acids. Sequencing was performed with immunoSEQ multiplex PCR; in TCRdb, only in-frame clones are kept and a portion is missing. Among around 480,000 clones listed, 87% were seen once.

The clonotype was recovered from a young woman who had recovered from COVID-19. This rearrangement joins TRBV6-5 to TRBJ2-1, with 7 bases fitting TRBD2. Sequenced sample: PBMCs or T cells enriched from blood (not recorded which). The CDR3 DNA sequence: TGTGCCAGCAGTCGGGGAGGGTTTAGGGATGAGCAGTTCTTC. Amino acids: CASSRGGFRDEQFF.